This T cell receptor beta chain appears in the sequencing data of a study of T cell repertoires in cytomegalovirus infection. Background on the study: HLA-B-restricted CMV epitopes that are well studied were used alongside recently identified HLA-C-restricted ones. Through public TCR beta signatures, both CMV infection and matching HLA type were indicated.

TCRdb used MiXCR to reprocess the reads, holding one entry per CDR3 protein. The sample lists about 55,000 distinct CDR3 sequences, roughly 20% occurring once. As concerns this clonotype: Its antigen is unknown.

Germline CDR1 reads SGHAT; CDR2 reads FQNNGV. This CDR3 is 14 amino acids long. V gave up 3 bases and J gave up 4 bases, with 13 bases separating them. The source of this sequence is a human donor in good health (CMV status not recorded). Some clones in this sample may be carry-over from other donors' samples. This sequence joins TRBV11-2 and TRBJ2-7; possibly TRBD2 for D (7 bases). Sequencing was performed on CD8+ T cells from cultured PBMCs, taken from culture after CMV antigen stimulation. CDR3 protein: CASSLGAGAYEQYF. For the CDR3, the DNA is TGTGCCAGCAGCTTGGGGGCGGGAGCATACGAGCAGTACTTC. Together with reference TRBV11-2 and TRBJ2-7, the CDR3 gives the full variable domain: EAGVAQSPRYKIIEKRQSVAFWCNPISGHATLYWYQQILGQGPKLLIQFQNNGVVDDSQLPKDRFSAERLKGVDSTLKIQPAKLEDSAVYLCASSLGAGAYEQYFGPGTRLTVT.